The rows below give T cell receptor beta chains drawn from one sample of a study of blood T cell repertoires in COVID-19. Sequencing was performed with immunoSEQ multiplex PCR; in TCRdb, only in-frame clones are kept and a portion is missing. The data contain about 110,000 clones, roughly 87% of them singletons. Material for sequencing was peripheral blood. The receptors derive from a human donor in a cohort sampled during active COVID-19. CDR3s include the opening cysteine and the closing phenylalanine or tryptophan. The D gene is left open where the match is weak. Clone size appears in some rows only: once, few, many, or a class for an expanded clone.

CDR3: CASSRQGATGTEAFF; DNA: TGTGCCAGCAGCAGACAGGGGGCGACGGGGACTGAAGCTTTCTTT; D: TRBD1; size: NA; J: TRBJ1-1; V: TRBV6-5
CDR3: CASSQEDRGLWVSGANVLTF; DNA: TGCGCCAGCAGCCAGGAGGACAGGGGGCTATGGGTCTCTGGGGCCAACGTCCTGACTTTC; D: TRBD1; size: NA; J: TRBJ2-6; V: TRBV4-1
CDR3: CASSEGGRGSLETQYF; DNA: TGCGCCAGCAGTGAGGGAGGCAGGGGGTCTTTAGAGACCCAGTACTTC; D: TRBD1; size: NA; J: TRBJ2-5; V: TRBV10-1
CDR3: CASSDRGTVNTEAFF; DNA: TGTGCCAGCAGTGACAGGGGGACAGTGAACACTGAAGCTTTCTTT; D: TRBD1; size: once; J: TRBJ1-1; V: TRBV6-1
CDR3: CASSSPGGQGMGGYTF; DNA: TGTGCCAGCAGTTCCCCTGGGGGACAGGGGATGGGTGGCTACACCTTC; D: TRBD1; size: NA; J: TRBJ1-2; V: TRBV28
CDR3: CAWSPSPLQGNYTF; DNA: TGTGCCTGGAGTCCATCCCCCTTACAGGGGAACTACACCTTC; D: TRBD1; size: NA; J: TRBJ1-2; V: TRBV30
CDR3: CASSQQTGILKAFF; DNA: TGTGCCAGCAGCCAACAGACAGGGATATTAAAAGCTTTCTTT; D: TRBD1; size: NA; J: TRBJ1-1; V: TRBV7-2
CDR3: CASSSPGPPRGYTF; DNA: TGTGCCAGCAGCTCCCCAGGGCCGCCTAGGGGCTACACCTTC; D: NA; size: NA; J: TRBJ1-2; V: TRBV5-4
CDR3: CASSPDRAYQPQHF; DNA: TGCGCCAGCAGCCCTGACAGGGCCTATCAGCCCCAGCATTTT; D: TRBD1; size: NA; J: TRBJ1-5; V: TRBV4-3
CDR3: CASSPNTGTRSEAFF; DNA: TGTGCCAGCAGCCCCAACACGGGAACGCGGTCTGAAGCTTTCTTT; D: NA; size: once; J: TRBJ1-1; V: TRBV7-9
CDR3: CASSLGWERETQYF; DNA: TGCGCCAGCAGCTTGGGGTGGGAGCGAGAGACCCAGTACTTC; D: NA; size: NA; J: TRBJ2-5; V: TRBV5-1
CDR3: CASSRDRLTDTQYF; DNA: TGTGCCAGCAGCCGGGACAGACTCACAGATACGCAGTATTTT; D: TRBD1; size: NA; J: TRBJ2-3; V: TRBV7-6
CDR3: CASSYSGLAGGRSSYNEQFF; DNA: TGTGCCAGCAGTTACTCGGGGCTAGCGGGAGGCCGGAGCTCCTACAATGAGCAGTTCTTC; D: TRBD2; size: NA; J: TRBJ2-1; V: TRBV6-2/TRBV6-3
CDR3: CAIGKSGSTDTQYF; DNA: TGTGCCATCGGGAAAAGCGGGAGCACAGATACGCAGTATTTT; D: NA; size: once; J: TRBJ2-3; V: TRBV10-3
CDR3: CASSLGRNEQFF; DNA: TGCGCCAGCAGCTTGGGCAGGAATGAGCAGTTCTTC; D: NA; size: NA; J: TRBJ2-1; V: TRBV5-1
CDR3: CASSRLVEGVSGGCNF; DNA: TGTGCCAGCAGCAGACTAGTAGAGGGAGTATCGGGTGGATGTAACTTC; D: NA; size: NA; J: TRBJ2-5; V: TRBV21-1
CDR3: CATRHKGAENEQFF; DNA: TGTGCCACACGCCACAAGGGGGCGGAAAATGAGCAGTTCTTC; D: TRBD1; size: NA; J: TRBJ2-1; V: TRBV10-3
CDR3: CASSTRTASSYNEQFF; DNA: TGTGCCAGTAGTACAAGGACAGCGAGCTCCTACAATGAGCAGTTCTTC; D: NA; size: NA; J: TRBJ2-1; V: TRBV19
CDR3: CAWVGGQMNTEAFF; DNA: TGTGCCTGGGTGGGGGGGCAGATGAACACTGAAGCTTTCTTT; D: NA; size: NA; J: TRBJ1-1; V: TRBV30
CDR3: CASSLALGQGYTDTQYF; DNA: TGTGCCAGCAGCTTAGCCCTCGGGCAGGGCTACACAGATACGCAGTATTTT; D: NA; size: NA; J: TRBJ2-3; V: TRBV7-9
CDR3: CASSWTSLTTDTQYF; DNA: TGTGCCAGCAGCTGGACTAGCCTCACCACAGATACGCAGTATTTT; D: TRBD2; size: NA; J: TRBJ2-3; V: TRBV5-6
CDR3: CASSAHTGRRVDTDTQYF; DNA: TGCGCCAGCAGTGCCCACACAGGGCGCAGGGTGGACACAGATACGCAGTATTTT; D: NA; size: NA; J: TRBJ2-3; V: TRBV10-1
CDR3: CASSRDRFKAFF; DNA: TGTGCCAGCAGCCGAGACAGGTTTAAAGCTTTCTTT; D: NA; size: NA; J: TRBJ1-1; V: TRBV6-5
CDR3: CASSPSGGGLGTNTEAFF; DNA: TGTGCCAGCAGCCCCTCGGGGGGGGGCTTGGGTACTAACACTGAAGCTTTCTTT; D: NA; size: NA; J: TRBJ1-1; V: TRBV2
CDR3: CASSLGGSAATNEKLFF; DNA: TGCGCCAGCAGCCTAGGCGGGTCGGCTGCAACTAATGAAAAACTGTTTTTT; D: NA; size: NA; J: TRBJ1-4; V: TRBV5-1
CDR3: CASSLGTENEKLFF; DNA: TGCGCCAGCAGCTTGGGGACAGAAAATGAAAAACTGTTTTTT; D: NA; size: NA; J: TRBJ1-4; V: TRBV5-1
CDR3: CASSMGTSGYNEQFF; DNA: TGTGCCAGTAGTATGGGGACTAGCGGCTACAATGAGCAGTTCTTC; D: TRBD2; size: NA; J: TRBJ2-1; V: TRBV19
CDR3: CASSLEVGSSGETQYF; DNA: TGTGCCAGCAGCTTGGAGGTTGGTTCTAGCGGAGAGACCCAGTACTTC; D: TRBD2; size: NA; J: TRBJ2-5; V: TRBV5-5
CDR3: CASRLAPGVNTQYF; DNA: TGTGCCAGCAGACTAGCGCCGGGCGTGAATACGCAGTATTTT; D: TRBD2; size: once; J: TRBJ2-3; V: TRBV7-3
CDR3: CSVTGGDGYTF; DNA: TGCAGCGTGACAGGGGGTGATGGCTACACCTTC; D: TRBD1; size: NA; J: TRBJ1-2; V: TRBV29-1
CDR3: CASRSRQGEDEQFF; DNA: TGTGCCAGCAGGTCCCGACAGGGAGAGGATGAGCAGTTCTTC; D: TRBD1; size: NA; J: TRBJ2-1; V: TRBV11-2
CDR3: CASSPGLAGEVTYEQYF; DNA: TGTGCCAGCAGCCCAGGACTAGCGGGAGAAGTAACCTACGAGCAGTACTTC; D: TRBD2; size: NA; J: TRBJ2-7; V: TRBV3-1/TRBV3-2
CDR3: CASSLGILAGRVKQYF; DNA: TGTGCCAGCAGCTTAGGCATACTAGCGGGAAGAGTAAAGCAGTACTTC; D: TRBD2; size: NA; J: TRBJ2-7; V: TRBV7-8
CDR3: CASSVVASGSGSDTQYF; DNA: TGTGCCAGCAGCGTAGTGGCTAGCGGGAGTGGTTCAGATACGCAGTATTTT; D: TRBD2; size: few; J: TRBJ2-3; V: TRBV9
CDR3: CASSLLGAGVQTDTQYF; DNA: TGTGCCAGCAGCTTGTTGGGGGCGGGGGTTCAAACAGATACGCAGTATTTT; D: NA; size: NA; J: TRBJ2-3; V: TRBV7-2
CDR3: CASSPMWTSGRWYSYEQYF; DNA: TGTGCCAGCAGCCCGATGTGGACTAGCGGGAGGTGGTACTCCTACGAGCAGTACTTC; D: NA; size: NA; J: TRBJ2-7; V: TRBV12-1
CDR3: CASSEGSGVSNQPQHF; DNA: TGCGCCAGCAGTGAGGGGTCAGGGGTTAGCAATCAGCCCCAGCATTTT; D: NA; size: NA; J: TRBJ1-5; V: TRBV10-2
CDR3: CASSLQGYGTEAFF; DNA: TGTGCCAGCAGCTTACAGGGGTACGGCACTGAAGCTTTCTTT; D: NA; size: NA; J: TRBJ1-1; V: TRBV11-2
CDR3: CSRPIRAGVTDTQYF; DNA: TGCAGCCGACCAATACGAGCGGGAGTCACAGATACGCAGTATTTT; D: TRBD2; size: NA; J: TRBJ2-3; V: TRBV29-1
CDR3: CASSWYTAATNEKLFF; DNA: TGTGCCAGCAGCTGGTACACAGCGGCAACTAATGAAAAACTGTTTTTT; D: NA; size: NA; J: TRBJ1-4; V: TRBV7-9
CDR3: CASSLENMNTEAFF; DNA: TGTGCCAGCAGCTTGGAGAATATGAACACTGAAGCTTTCTTT; D: NA; size: NA; J: TRBJ1-1; V: TRBV7-9
CDR3: CSVGFEDTEAFF; DNA: TGCAGCGTTGGGTTTGAGGACACTGAAGCTTTCTTT; D: NA; size: NA; J: TRBJ1-1; V: TRBV29-1